The 22 T cell receptor beta chains in this list originate from one sample, sequenced in a study of early stage breast cancer tumors (dated by TCRdb to the late 2010s). Library preparation used the immunoSEQ multiplex PCR assay. TCRdb's version of the immuneACCESS table is confined to in-frame rearrangements and falls short of the full clone set. An unresolved V gene accounts for under half of the shortfall where checked; the remainder is of unknown origin. This sample lists tens of thousands of clones; around three quarters were detected once. The ten top clones hold around 3.7% of the sample. The sample was blood. These receptor sequences come from a person younger than 45 with breast cancer.

The CDR3 sequence is CSVGRDRPYGYTF. DNA for the CDR3: TGCAGCGTTGGCAGGGACAGGCCCTATGGCTACACCTTC. V and J are TRBV29-1 and TRBJ1-2; TRBD1 aligns across 8 bases. The CDR3 contains 13 residues. J was trimmed by 4 bases and V by 4 bases; bases with no gene match: 5. From germline, CDR1 is SQVTM and CDR2 ANQGSEA.

The CDR3 sequence is CASSLAVNTEAFF. The CDR3 DNA follows: TGTGCCAGCAGCTTAGCGGTGAACACTGAAGCTTTCTTT. This chain connects TRBV11-3 to TRBJ1-1; D gene ambiguous. Germline V gives CDR1 SGHNT, CDR2 YENEEA. The CDR3 totals 13 residues. Trimming took off 1 base at V and 0 bases at J, with 3 bases between the two ends.

This chain joins TRBV9 and TRBJ1-3, with unresolved D. The germline gives CDR1 SGDLS, CDR2 YYNGEE. This CDR3 is built from 15 residues. V lost 0 bases to trimming and J lost 0 bases, with 7 bases between them. CDR3 sequence: CASSVVGDSGNTIYF. The CDR3 region has the DNA TGTGCCAGCAGCGTAGTTGGCGACTCTGGAAACACCATATATTTT.

The chain combines TRBV30 with TRBJ1-1, with 9 nucleotides matching TRBD1. Germline V gene data show CDR1 as GTSNPN and CDR2 as SVGIG (reference sequence). This CDR3 region has 13 residues. V dropped 2 bases and J dropped 10; count of bases not matched to a gene: 8. CDR3 bases: TGTGCCTGGAGTTATGGGGACAGGGTATCAGCTTTCTTT. Translated, it gives CAWSYGDRVSAFF. The whole variable domain, filled in from reference TRBV30 and TRBJ1-1, reads SQTIHQWPATLVQPVGSPLSLECTVEGTSNPNLYWYRQAAGRGLQLLFYSVGIGQISSEVPQNLSASRPQDRQFILSSKKLLLSDSGFYLCAWSYGDRVSAFFGQGTRLTVV.

V usage is TRBV9 and J usage is TRBJ1-6, with D unclear. V lost 0 bases to trimming and J lost 8 bases, with 12 bases between them. The CDR3 loop spans 15 amino acids. The germline V gene has CDR1 SGDLS and CDR2 YYNGEE. The CDR3 loop reads CASSVEGSGDSPLHF. In nucleotides, the CDR3 is TGTGCCAGCAGCGTAGAAGGCAGCGGGGATTCACCCCTCCACTTT.

This clone was picked up one time. The chain employs TRBV5-1 and TRBJ2-5; 13 nucleotides match TRBD2. V shed 5 bases, J shed 5 bases, and the junction held 6 bases outside the gene matches. CDR3 length equals 15 residues. The germline V gene has CDR1 SGHRS and CDR2 YFSETQ. The CDR3 DNA reads as TGCGCCAGCAGATCCGGACTAGCGGGAGAGGAGACCCAGTACTTC. It specifies CASRSGLAGEETQYF.

The chain has TRBV7-9 and TRBJ2-1; D remains unclear. Germline-derived CDR1 and CDR2 are SEHNR and FQNEAQ (reference sequence). Trimming shortened V by 5 bases and J by 7 bases, and 21 bases separated the two germline ends. CDR3 length equals 16 residues. CDR3 region: CASSQGRRFNGNEQFF. In nucleotides, the CDR3 is TGTGCCAGCAGCCAAGGGCGGCGCTTCAACGGGAATGAGCAGTTCTTC. The full variable domain, rest sourced from reference TRBV7-9 and TRBJ2-1, is DTGVSQNPRHKITKRGQNVTFRCDPISEHNRLYWYRQTLGQGPEFLTYFQNEAQLEKSRLLSDRFSAERPKGSFSTLEIQRTEQGDSAMYLCASSQGRRFNGNEQFFGPGTRLTVL.

The chain employs TRBV29-1 and TRBJ2-7; weak D call: TRBD1 (6 bases). Trimming stripped 4 bases from V and 3 bases from J, with 10 bases between. Germline V gene sequence: CDR1 SQVTM, CDR2 ANQGSEA. This CDR3 region has 12 residues. The CDR3 is CSVAGDRYEQYF. For the CDR3, the DNA is TGCAGCGTTGCAGGGGATCGCTACGAGCAGTACTTC.

This rearrangement joins TRBV4-1 to TRBJ1-3; possible D gene TRBD1, 5 bases. The CDR3 is 16 residues long. V was cut by 0 bases and J by 4 bases, with 13 bases left in between. Germline CDR1 MGHRA, CDR2 YSYEKL. The CDR3 sequence: CASSQDRPGPGNTIYF. As DNA, the CDR3 is TGCGCCAGCAGCCAAGATCGGCCGGGGCCCGGAAACACCATATATTTT.

The chain joins TRBV6-4 to TRBJ2-1; weak D call: TRBD2 (6 bases). Trimming stripped 2 bases from V and 3 bases from J, with 14 bases between. Germline V lookup: CDR1 MRHNA, CDR2 SNTAGT. The CDR3 runs to 16 residues. CDR3 residues: CASSDRAGSGYNEQFF. CDR3 DNA: TGTGCCAGCAGTGACCGGGCTGGTAGCGGCTACAATGAGCAGTTCTTC.

This chain links TRBV10-1 with TRBJ2-1; 7 nucleotides match TRBD2. V was clipped by 0 bases and J by 9 bases; unmatched bases: 11. The CDR3 covers 16 residues. Germline lookup yields CDR1 WNHNN and CDR2 SYGVQD (reference sequence). The CDR3 DNA reads TGCGCCAGCAGTGAGTCTTTAGGGGAGGGCATCGCTGAGCAGTTCTTC. This sequence encodes CASSESLGEGIAEQFF.

The chain is built from TRBV29-1 and TRBJ1-1; D might be TRBD1 (6 bases). CDR1 SQVTM and CDR2 ANQGSEA come from the germline V gene. Trimming stripped 0 bases from V and 2 bases from J, with 10 bases between. The CDR3 consists of 14 residues. The CDR3 DNA sequence: TGCAGCGTTGAAGATCGGGGGGGCAACACTGAAGCTTTCTTT. Residues: CSVEDRGGNTEAFF.

The V and J genes are TRBV9 and TRBJ1-2, with D tentatively TRBD1 (6 bases). This CDR3 is built from 13 residues. Germline V gives CDR1 SGDLS, CDR2 YYNGEE. The V end was cut by 5 bases, the J end by 4 bases, with 12 bases between. CDR3 coding DNA: TGTGCCAGCAGAGGGGGGGGCGTCTATGGCTACACCTTC. This sequence encodes CASRGGGVYGYTF.

This chain connects TRBV6-5 to TRBJ2-3; D is unresolved. CDR1 is MNHEY, CDR2 SVGAGI, per germline. The V gene lost 10 bases and the J gene lost 3 bases, with 14 bases spanning the gap. The CDR3 has 13 amino acids. The CDR3 protein is CATRDAGTDTQYF. In DNA, the CDR3 is TGTGCCACCCGAGACGCCGGGACAGATACGCAGTATTTT.

The rearrangement joins TRBV29-1 to TRBJ2-2; 8 bases map to TRBD1. Germline V lookup: CDR1 SQVTM, CDR2 ANQGSEA. The V and J ends lost 8 bases and 4 bases, in that order; junction bases with no gene match: 21. This CDR3 has 18 amino acids. The chain's CDR3 is CSLLRGQGVLRVTGELFF. The DNA of the CDR3 is TGCAGCCTCCTACGAGGACAGGGTGTGTTAAGGGTCACCGGGGAGCTGTTTTTT.

This chain connects TRBV2 to TRBJ2-1; D possibly matches TRBD1 or TRBD2 (7 bases each). The CDR3 totals 15 residues. The germline V and J ends were trimmed by 7 bases and 6 bases, with 19 bases remaining between them. In germline, CDR1 is SNHLY, CDR2 FYNNEI. The DNA for the CDR3 is TGTGCCAGCACCGAAGGGGGCGGGAGATTCAATGAGCAGTTCTTC. Translating gives CASTEGGGRFNEQFF.

The chain uses TRBV5-4 and TRBJ2-7; TRBD2 might be the D (5 bases). CDR3 length: 17 residues. Germline V gene data show CDR1 as SGHNT and CDR2 as YYREEE (reference sequence). With 1 base removed from V and 1 base from J, the gap between germline ends came to 18 bases. The CDR3: CASSLRPTRTGSYEQYF. DNA for the CDR3: TGTGCCAGCAGCTTGAGGCCTACTAGGACCGGGTCCTACGAGCAGTACTTC.

The V call is TRBV27, the J call TRBJ2-2, with TRBD2 matching 7 bases. Per the germline V gene, CDR1 is MNHEY and CDR2 is SMNVEV (reference sequence). The CDR3 extends over 15 amino acids. V lost 6 bases to trimming and J lost 2 bases; unmatched junction nucleotides: 6. The chain's CDR3 is CASSSPGGNTGELFF. CDR3 nucleotide sequence: TGTGCCAGCAGCTCTCCGGGGGGTAACACCGGGGAGCTGTTTTTT.

The V and J genes are TRBV6-5 and TRBJ2-2, with TRBD1 matching over 7 bases. J gave up 0 bases and V 5 bases, and 3 bases lay outside the gene matches. Germline CDR1 MNHEY, CDR2 SVGAGI. The CDR3 totals 15 residues. The CDR3 protein is CASSAGTANTGELFF. CDR3 sequence (DNA): TGTGCCAGCAGTGCCGGGACAGCGAACACCGGGGAGCTGTTTTTT.

V usage is TRBV4-1 and J usage is TRBJ1-2, with 8 positions matching TRBD1. V was clipped by 5 bases and J by 9 bases; unmatched bases: 8. The CDR3 length is 13 residues. Germline V gene lookup returns CDR1 MGHRA and CDR2 YSYEKL. The CDR3 reads CASSSGTGDRYTF. The CDR3 DNA reads as TGCGCCAGCAGCTCCGGGACAGGAGATCGCTACACCTTC.

This chain's CDR3 is CASSMNGRETQYF. CDR3 DNA sequence: TGTGCCAGTAGTATGAACGGACGGGAGACCCAGTACTTC. The chain has TRBV19 and TRBJ2-5; D gene unclear. V was cut by 3 bases and J by 5 bases, with 10 bases left in between. The CDR3 has 13 residues. CDR1 is LNHDA and CDR2 is SQIVND in the germline V gene (reference sequence).

The chain has TRBV5-5 and TRBJ2-7; tentatively, D is TRBD2 (6 bases). V lost 4 bases and J 7 bases, leaving 15 bases between the germline ends. Germline V gene sequence: CDR1 SGHKS, CDR2 YYEKEE (reference sequence). The CDR3 covers 13 residues. CDR3 protein: CASSPLGGREQYF. The CDR3, as DNA: TGTGCCAGCAGCCCTTTGGGGGGTCGGGAGCAGTACTTC.